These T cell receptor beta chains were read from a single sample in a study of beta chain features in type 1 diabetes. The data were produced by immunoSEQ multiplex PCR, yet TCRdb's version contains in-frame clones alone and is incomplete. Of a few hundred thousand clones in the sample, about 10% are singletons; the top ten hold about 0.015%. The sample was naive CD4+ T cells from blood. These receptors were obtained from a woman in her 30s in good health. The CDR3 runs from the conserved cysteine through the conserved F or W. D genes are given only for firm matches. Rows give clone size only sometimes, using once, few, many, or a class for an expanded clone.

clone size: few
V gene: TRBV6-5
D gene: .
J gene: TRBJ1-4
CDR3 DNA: TGTGCCAGCAGTCAGACTGCAACTAATGAAAAACTGTTTTTT
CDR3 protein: CASSQTATNEKLFF

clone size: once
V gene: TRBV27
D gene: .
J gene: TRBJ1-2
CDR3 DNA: TGTGCCAGCAGTTTCAGGGGCGGGCCGTACGCTGGCTACACCTTC
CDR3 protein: CASSFRGGPYAGYTF

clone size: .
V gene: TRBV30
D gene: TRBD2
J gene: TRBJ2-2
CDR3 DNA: TGTGCCTGGAGATCCGGGACTAGCGACACCGGGGAGCTGTTTTTT
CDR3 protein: CAWRSGTSDTGELFF

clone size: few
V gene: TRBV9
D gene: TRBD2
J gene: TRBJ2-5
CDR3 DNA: TGTGCCAGCAGCGTTGGAGGGGAGGGGACCCAGTACTTC
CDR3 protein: CASSVGGEGTQYF

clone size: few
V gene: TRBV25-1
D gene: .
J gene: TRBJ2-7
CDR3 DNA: TGTGCCAGCAGTGCTCCAGGTTCGTTCTACGAGCAGTACTTC
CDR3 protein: CASSAPGSFYEQYF

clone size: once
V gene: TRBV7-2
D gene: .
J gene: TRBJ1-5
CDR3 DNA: TGTGCCAGCAGCTTGGAGGATCAGCCCCAGCATTTT
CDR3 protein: CASSLEDQPQHF

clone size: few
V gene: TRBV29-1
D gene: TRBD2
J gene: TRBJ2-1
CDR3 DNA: TGCAGCGCCCGGACTAGCAGCTCCTACAATGAGCAGTTCTTC
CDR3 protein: CSARTSSSYNEQFF

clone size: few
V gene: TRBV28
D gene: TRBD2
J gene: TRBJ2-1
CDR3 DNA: TGTGCCAGCAGTGCACTAGCGGGAGGAGCCTACAATGAGCAGTTCTTC
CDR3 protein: CASSALAGGAYNEQFF

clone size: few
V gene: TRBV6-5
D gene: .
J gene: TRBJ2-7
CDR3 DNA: TGTGCCAGCAGCCCCAGGGGCTACGAGCAGTACTTC
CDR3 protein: CASSPRGYEQYF

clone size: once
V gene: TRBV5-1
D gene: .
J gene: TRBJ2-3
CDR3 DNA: TGCGCCAGCAGCTTGGGGACTAACACAGATACGCAGTATTTT
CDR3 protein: CASSLGTNTDTQYF

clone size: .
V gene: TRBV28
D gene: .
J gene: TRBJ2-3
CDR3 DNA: TGTGCCAGCACCTTGGCGGGGGATACGCAGTATTTT
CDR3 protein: CASTLAGDTQYF

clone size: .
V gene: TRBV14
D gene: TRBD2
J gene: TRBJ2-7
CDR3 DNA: TGTGCCAGCAGCGTCAAACTAGCGGGAGCCCACGAGCAGTACTTC
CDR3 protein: CASSVKLAGAHEQYF

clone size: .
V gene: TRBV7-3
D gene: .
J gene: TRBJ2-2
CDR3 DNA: TGTGCCAGCAGCTCTAAAGGGTCCCGGGAGGAGCTGTTTTTT
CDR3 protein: CASSSKGSREELFF